Listed below are T cell receptor beta chains from one sample, sequenced in a study of neurological immune-mediated disorders. TCRdb redid the calling of the 5' RACE reads with MiXCR, one entry per CDR3 protein. The sample has 45,000 or so distinct CDR3 sequences, about 6% seen once; the top ten hold roughly 0.5%. The sample consisted of CD4+ T cells from blood. These receptors originate from a woman aged 40-49 years in good health. Both conserved end residues are part of each CDR3. Each record gives: clone size, D gene, V gene, J gene, CDR3 DNA, CDR3 protein. D genes are given only for firm matches. Size values are once, few and many counts, or a class for expanded clones, and some rows have none.

size: once; D: .; V: TRBV4-3; J: TRBJ2-3; DNA: TGCGCCAGCAGCCAAGAATTTAGCCGGGCAGATACGCAGTATTTT; CDR3: CASSQEFSRADTQYF
size: many; D: .; V: TRBV11-2; J: TRBJ1-4; DNA: TGTGCCAGCAGCTTAGGGACAGTTGCAACTAATGAAAAACTGTTTTTT; CDR3: CASSLGTVATNEKLFF
size: .; D: TRBD2; V: TRBV2; J: TRBJ2-1; DNA: TGTGCCAGCAGGGAACTAGCGGGAGGGGAGCAGTTCTTC; CDR3: CASRELAGGEQFF
size: many; D: .; V: TRBV7-9; J: TRBJ1-3; DNA: TGTGCCAGCAGCTTACCACCCAGACAGAATCATCCCACTGGAAACACCATATATTTT; CDR3: CASSLPPRQNHPTGNTIYF
size: many; D: .; V: TRBV24-1; J: TRBJ2-2; DNA: TGTGCCACCAGTGTGGGATTTACCGGGGAGCTGTTTTTT; CDR3: CATSVGFTGELFF
size: many; D: TRBD1; V: TRBV5-5; J: TRBJ1-5; DNA: TGTGCCAGCAGCTCCCGGGACAGGGGCAATCAGCCCCAGCATTTT; CDR3: CASSSRDRGNQPQHF
size: many; D: TRBD2; V: TRBV7-6; J: TRBJ2-1; DNA: TGTGCCAGCAGCTTAGGGGGGCTGCCGGGACTAGCGCAGTTCTTC; CDR3: CASSLGGLPGLAQFF
size: many; D: .; V: TRBV29-1; J: TRBJ1-4; DNA: TGCAGCGTCCTTGGAGGGTTTGGAAAACTGTTTTTT; CDR3: CSVLGGFGKLFF
size: many; D: .; V: TRBV24-1; J: TRBJ1-5; DNA: TGTGCCACCAGTGATTCGAGAGGTCAGCCCCAGCATTTT; CDR3: CATSDSRGQPQHF
size: few; D: .; V: TRBV7-2; J: TRBJ2-5; DNA: TGTGCCAGCAGCTCCGGGGCCGGGAGAAACCAGTACTTC; CDR3: CASSSGAGRNQYF
size: .; D: TRBD1; V: TRBV20-1; J: TRBJ2-3; DNA: TGCAGTGCTCGGGGACAGGTCGGTGTGGATACGCAGTATTTT; CDR3: CSARGQVGVDTQYF
size: many; D: TRBD2; V: TRBV6-2/TRBV6-3; J: TRBJ2-1; DNA: TGCGCCAGCAGCACTAGCGGGGGGGACTACAATGAGCAGTTCTTC; CDR3: CASSTSGGDYNEQFF
size: many; D: TRBD2; V: TRBV7-6; J: TRBJ2-7; DNA: TGTGCCAGCAGCTTAGAGGGGGGAGCGGGAGGGGGCTACGAGCAGTACTTC; CDR3: CASSLEGGAGGGYEQYF
size: many; D: .; V: TRBV7-8; J: TRBJ1-1; DNA: TGTGCCAGCAGCAGAGGACGCGACCAACGTGAAGCTTTCTTT; CDR3: CASSRGRDQREAFF
size: many; D: TRBD1; V: TRBV7-9; J: TRBJ2-7; DNA: TGTGCCAGCAGCTTAGTTTCAGGGGGCAATTACGAGCAGTACTTC; CDR3: CASSLVSGGNYEQYF
size: many; D: .; V: TRBV12-3/TRBV12-4; J: TRBJ2-2; DNA: TGTGCCAGCAGTCCCCGAGGAGTGGCGGGACGGTACACCGGGGAGCTGTTTTTT; CDR3: CASSPRGVAGRYTGELFF
size: many; D: .; V: TRBV28; J: TRBJ1-2; DNA: TGTGCCAGCAGTTTAGTTGGGGGTTACGGCTACACCTTC; CDR3: CASSLVGGYGYTF
size: many; D: .; V: TRBV20-1; J: TRBJ2-3; DNA: TGCAGTGCTAGACACCTAGGGACCACAGATACGCAGTATTTT; CDR3: CSARHLGTTDTQYF
size: many; D: TRBD1; V: TRBV20-1; J: TRBJ1-1; DNA: TGCAGTGCTAGAGCCGGGACAGGACTAGGGGGAGCTTTCTTT; CDR3: CSARAGTGLGGAFF
size: many; D: TRBD2; V: TRBV29-1; J: TRBJ2-1; DNA: TGCAGCGCTTTCGGGACTAGCGGAACAAATGAGCAGTTCTTC; CDR3: CSAFGTSGTNEQFF
size: many; D: .; V: TRBV24-1; J: TRBJ2-1; DNA: TGTGCCACCAGTGACCCAGGCCCCAGATTTTACAATGAGCAGTTCTTC; CDR3: CATSDPGPRFYNEQFF
size: many; D: .; V: TRBV5-1; J: TRBJ2-2; DNA: TGCGCCAGCAGCCCCCGGGCCGTTCCCACCGGGGAGCTGTTTTTT; CDR3: CASSPRAVPTGELFF
size: many; D: .; V: TRBV6-2/TRBV6-3; J: TRBJ1-3; DNA: TGTGCCAGCAGAAGACGGAGCTCTGGAAACACCATATATTTT; CDR3: CASRRRSSGNTIYF
size: many; D: .; V: TRBV7-8; J: TRBJ2-1; DNA: TGTGCCAGCAGCTTACACCCCCTCGGGCACAATGAGCAGTTCTTC; CDR3: CASSLHPLGHNEQFF
size: many; D: .; V: TRBV3-1; J: TRBJ2-7; DNA: TGTGCCAGCAGCTCGACAAAGGGTTTGGAGCAGTACTTC; CDR3: CASSSTKGLEQYF
size: many; D: .; V: TRBV27; J: TRBJ1-4; DNA: TGTGCCAGCAGTTTCTCGGGGTTGGGAGAAAAACTGTTTTTT; CDR3: CASSFSGLGEKLFF
size: many; D: TRBD1; V: TRBV12-3/TRBV12-4; J: TRBJ2-5; DNA: TGTGCCAGCACTCGACAGGGGGCCGCGGAGACCCAGTACTTC; CDR3: CASTRQGAAETQYF
size: many; D: .; V: TRBV7-2; J: TRBJ1-2; DNA: TGTGCCAGCAGCTTCCTCTATGGCTACACCTTC; CDR3: CASSFLYGYTF
size: .; D: TRBD2; V: TRBV19; J: TRBJ2-3; DNA: TGTGCCAGTAAGAGTCGGGGTAGCGGGACTCCAGATACGCAGTATTTT; CDR3: CASKSRGSGTPDTQYF
size: many; D: TRBD2; V: TRBV20-1; J: TRBJ2-7; DNA: TGCAGTGCTAGAGATCAGAGTGGGCTAGCGGGGAGATACGAGCAGTACTTC; CDR3: CSARDQSGLAGRYEQYF
size: many; D: .; V: TRBV7-6; J: TRBJ1-5; DNA: TGTGCCAGCAGCTTAACCCCAGGGATTGGCAATCAGCCCCAGCATTTT; CDR3: CASSLTPGIGNQPQHF
size: many; D: TRBD1; V: TRBV6-6; J: TRBJ2-6; DNA: TGTGCCAGCAGGGTCCCGGGACAGGGTTCCGGGGCCAACGTCCTGACTTTC; CDR3: CASRVPGQGSGANVLTF